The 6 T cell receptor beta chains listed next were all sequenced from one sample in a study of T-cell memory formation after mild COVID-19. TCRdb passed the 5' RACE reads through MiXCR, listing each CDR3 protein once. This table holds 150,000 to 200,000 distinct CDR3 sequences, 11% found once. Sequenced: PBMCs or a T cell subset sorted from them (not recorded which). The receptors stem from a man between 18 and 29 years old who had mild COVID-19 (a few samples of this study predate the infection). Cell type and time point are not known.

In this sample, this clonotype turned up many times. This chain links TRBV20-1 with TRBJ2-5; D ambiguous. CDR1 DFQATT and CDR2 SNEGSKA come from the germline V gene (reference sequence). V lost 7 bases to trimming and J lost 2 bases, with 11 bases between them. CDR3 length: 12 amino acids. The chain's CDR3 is CSGPDGQETQYF. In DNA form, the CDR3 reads TGCAGTGGGCCGGACGGGCAAGAGACCCAGTACTTC.

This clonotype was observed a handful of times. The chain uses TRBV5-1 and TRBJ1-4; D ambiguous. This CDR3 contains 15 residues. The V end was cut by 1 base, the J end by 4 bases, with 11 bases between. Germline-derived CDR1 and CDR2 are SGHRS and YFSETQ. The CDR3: CASSLSPGHNEKLFF. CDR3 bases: TGCGCCAGCAGCTTGTCCCCGGGCCATAATGAAAAACTGTTTTTT.

Here the CDR3 reads CSVSGLAGAGRTDTQYF. CDR3 DNA sequence: TGCAGTGTCTCAGGACTAGCGGGGGCCGGACGCACAGATACGCAGTATTTT. The chain employs TRBV20-1 and TRBJ2-3; TRBD2 matches at 13 bases. CDR3 length equals 17 residues. With 7 bases clipped from V and 1 base from J, the junction kept 11 bases outside the gene matches. Germline V lookup: CDR1 DFQATT, CDR2 SNEGSKA (reference sequence).

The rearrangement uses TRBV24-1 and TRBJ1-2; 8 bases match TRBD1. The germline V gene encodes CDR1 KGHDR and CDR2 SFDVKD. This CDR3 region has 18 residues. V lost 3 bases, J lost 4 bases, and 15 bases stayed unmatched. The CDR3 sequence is CATSDREPRGPYSYGYTF. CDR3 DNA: TGTGCCACCAGTGATCGAGAACCCAGGGGGCCCTATTCCTATGGCTACACCTTC.

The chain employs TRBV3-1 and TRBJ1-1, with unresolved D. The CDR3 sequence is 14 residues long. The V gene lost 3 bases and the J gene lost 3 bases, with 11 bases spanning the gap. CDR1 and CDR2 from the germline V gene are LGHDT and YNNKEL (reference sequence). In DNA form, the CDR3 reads TGTGCCAGCAGCCACATGGATTGGGACACTGAAGCTTTCTTT. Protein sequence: CASSHMDWDTEAFF. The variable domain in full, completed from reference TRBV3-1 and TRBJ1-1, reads DTAVSQTPKYLVTQMGNDKSIKCEQNLGHDTMYWYKQDSKKFLKIMFSYNNKELIINETVPNRFSPKSPDKAHLNLHINSLELGDSAVYFCASSHMDWDTEAFFGQGTRLTVV.

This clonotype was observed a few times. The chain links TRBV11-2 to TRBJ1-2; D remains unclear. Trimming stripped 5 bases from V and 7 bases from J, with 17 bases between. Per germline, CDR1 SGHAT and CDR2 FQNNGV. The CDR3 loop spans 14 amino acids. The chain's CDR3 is CASSLIAGRGGYTF. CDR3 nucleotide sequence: TGTGCCAGCAGCCTAATTGCGGGCCGAGGTGGCTACACCTTC.